This T cell receptor beta chain was documented in a study of CD8 T cells in ankylosing spondylitis. TCRdb reprocessed the 5' RACE reads via MiXCR and lists one record per CDR3 protein. Among hundreds of thousands of distinct CDR3 sequences listed, 25% to 30% were seen once. Per the germline V gene, CDR1 is LNHNV and CDR2 is YYDKDF (reference sequence). This CDR3 comprises 15 residues. V lost 7 bases and J lost 0, with 14 bases in between. This clonotype was seen a handful of times. Its antigen is undetermined. Study-level results: Fewer than 10 highly homologous variants formed a TCR beta motif that appeared characteristic of ankylosing spondylitis blood.

The sample taken for sequencing was blood, either unsorted or a sorted T cell fraction (not recorded which). This receptor was identified in a male donor with ankylosing spondylitis. The rearrangement uses TRBV15 and TRBJ2-3, with D possibly being TRBD2 (6 bases). The CDR3 loop is CATTPKGRSTDTQYF. The CDR3 region has the DNA TGTGCCACCACCCCGAAGGGGAGGAGCACAGATACGCAGTATTTT.